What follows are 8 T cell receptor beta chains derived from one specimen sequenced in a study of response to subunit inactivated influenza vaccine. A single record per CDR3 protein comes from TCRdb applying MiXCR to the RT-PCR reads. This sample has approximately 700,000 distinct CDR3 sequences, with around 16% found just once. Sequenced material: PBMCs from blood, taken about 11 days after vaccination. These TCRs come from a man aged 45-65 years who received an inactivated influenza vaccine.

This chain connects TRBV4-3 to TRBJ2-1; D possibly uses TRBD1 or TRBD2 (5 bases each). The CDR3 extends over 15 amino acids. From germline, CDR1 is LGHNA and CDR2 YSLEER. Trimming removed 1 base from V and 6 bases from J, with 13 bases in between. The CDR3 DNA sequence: TGCGCCAGCAGCCAAGTAGGGCTTGGGGGCAATGAGCAGTTCTTC. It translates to CASSQVGLGGNEQFF.

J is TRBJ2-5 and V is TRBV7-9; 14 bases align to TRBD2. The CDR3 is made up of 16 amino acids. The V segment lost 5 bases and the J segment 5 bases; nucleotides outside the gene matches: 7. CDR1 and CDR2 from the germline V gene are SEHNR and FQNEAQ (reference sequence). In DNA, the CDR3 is TGTGCCAGCAGCCTACCGACTAGCGGGGGGGTCGAGACCCAGTACTTC. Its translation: CASSLPTSGGVETQYF.

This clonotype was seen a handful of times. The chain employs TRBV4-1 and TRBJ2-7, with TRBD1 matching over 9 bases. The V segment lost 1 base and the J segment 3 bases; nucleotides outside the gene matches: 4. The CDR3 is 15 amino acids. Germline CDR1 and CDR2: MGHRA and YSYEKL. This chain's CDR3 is CASSQVSGQGYEQYF. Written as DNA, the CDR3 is TGCGCCAGCAGCCAAGTGTCGGGACAGGGCTACGAGCAGTACTTC.

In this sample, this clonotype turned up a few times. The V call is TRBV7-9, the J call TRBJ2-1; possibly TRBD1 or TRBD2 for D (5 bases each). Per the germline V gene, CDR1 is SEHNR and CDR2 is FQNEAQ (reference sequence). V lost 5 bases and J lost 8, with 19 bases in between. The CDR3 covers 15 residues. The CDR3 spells CASSPGTAPTDEQFF. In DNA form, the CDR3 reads TGTGCCAGCAGCCCAGGGACGGCCCCGACCGATGAGCAGTTCTTC. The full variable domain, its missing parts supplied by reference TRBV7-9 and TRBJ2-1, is DTGVSQNPRHKITKRGQNVTFRCDPISEHNRLYWYRQTLGQGPEFLTYFQNEAQLEKSRLLSDRFSAERPKGSFSTLEIQRTEQGDSAMYLCASSPGTAPTDEQFFGPGTRLTVL.

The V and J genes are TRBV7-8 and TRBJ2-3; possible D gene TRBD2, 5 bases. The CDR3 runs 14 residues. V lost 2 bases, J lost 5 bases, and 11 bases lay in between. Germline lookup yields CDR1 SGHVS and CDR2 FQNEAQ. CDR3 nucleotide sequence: TGTGCCAGCAGCTTACGGTCGGGGATAGATACGCAGTATTTT. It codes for CASSLRSGIDTQYF.

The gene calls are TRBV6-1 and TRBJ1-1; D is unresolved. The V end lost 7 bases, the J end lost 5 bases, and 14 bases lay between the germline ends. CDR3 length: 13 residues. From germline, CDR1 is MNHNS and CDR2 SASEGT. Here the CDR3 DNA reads TGTGCCAGCAAGGCGTTTGGTGGGACTGAAGCTTTCTTT. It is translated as CASKAFGGTEAFF.

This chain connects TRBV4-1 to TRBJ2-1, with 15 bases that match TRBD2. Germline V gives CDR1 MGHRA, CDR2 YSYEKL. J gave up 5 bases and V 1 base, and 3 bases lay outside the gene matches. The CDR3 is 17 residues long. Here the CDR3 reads CASSQGGLAGGHNEQFF. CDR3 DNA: TGCGCCAGCAGCCAAGGGGGACTAGCGGGGGGACACAATGAGCAGTTCTTC.

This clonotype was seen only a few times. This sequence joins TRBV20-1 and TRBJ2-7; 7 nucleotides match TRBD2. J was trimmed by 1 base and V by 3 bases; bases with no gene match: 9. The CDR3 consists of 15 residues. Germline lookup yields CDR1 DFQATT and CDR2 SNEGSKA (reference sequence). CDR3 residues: CSASPSGLTSYEQYF. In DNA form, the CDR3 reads TGCAGTGCTAGCCCTTCGGGACTAACGTCCTACGAGCAGTACTTC.